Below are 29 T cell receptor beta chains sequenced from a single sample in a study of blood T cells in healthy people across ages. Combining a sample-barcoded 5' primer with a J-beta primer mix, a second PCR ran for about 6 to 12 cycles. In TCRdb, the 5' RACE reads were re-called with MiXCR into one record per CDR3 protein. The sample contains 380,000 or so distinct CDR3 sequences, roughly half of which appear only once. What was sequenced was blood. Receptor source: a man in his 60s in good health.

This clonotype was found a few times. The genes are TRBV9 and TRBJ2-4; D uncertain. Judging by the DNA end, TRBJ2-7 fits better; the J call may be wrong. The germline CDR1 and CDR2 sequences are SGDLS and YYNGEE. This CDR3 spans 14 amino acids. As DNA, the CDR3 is TGTGCCAGCAGCGTTTCGATAGGGCCCCACGAGCAGTACTTC. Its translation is CASSVSIGPHEQYF.

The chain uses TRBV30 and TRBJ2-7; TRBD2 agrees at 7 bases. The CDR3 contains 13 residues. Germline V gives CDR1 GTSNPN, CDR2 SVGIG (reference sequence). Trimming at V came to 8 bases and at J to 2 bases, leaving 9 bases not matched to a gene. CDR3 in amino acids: CAALMGRAYEQYF. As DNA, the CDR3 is TGTGCCGCCCTAATGGGGAGGGCCTACGAGCAGTACTTC.

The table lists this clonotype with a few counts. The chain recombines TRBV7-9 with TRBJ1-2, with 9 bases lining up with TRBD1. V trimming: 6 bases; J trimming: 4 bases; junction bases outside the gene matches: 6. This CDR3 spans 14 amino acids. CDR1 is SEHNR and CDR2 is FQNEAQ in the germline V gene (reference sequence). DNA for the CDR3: TGTGCCAGCAGATGGACAGGGGAGTCCTATGGCTACACCTTC. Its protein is CASRWTGESYGYTF.

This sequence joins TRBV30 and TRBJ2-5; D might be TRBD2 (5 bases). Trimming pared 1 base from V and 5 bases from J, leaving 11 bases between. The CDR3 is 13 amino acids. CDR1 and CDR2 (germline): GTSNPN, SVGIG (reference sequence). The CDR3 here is CAWSGRRAETQYF. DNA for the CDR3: TGTGCCTGGAGTGGAAGGCGGGCGGAGACCCAGTACTTC.

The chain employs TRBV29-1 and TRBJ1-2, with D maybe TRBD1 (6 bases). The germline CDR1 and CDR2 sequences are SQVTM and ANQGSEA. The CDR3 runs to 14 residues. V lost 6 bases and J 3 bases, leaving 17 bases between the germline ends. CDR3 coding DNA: TGCAGCGTGACAGGATCTAGCGTGGACTATGGCTACACCTTC. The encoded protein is CSVTGSSVDYGYTF.

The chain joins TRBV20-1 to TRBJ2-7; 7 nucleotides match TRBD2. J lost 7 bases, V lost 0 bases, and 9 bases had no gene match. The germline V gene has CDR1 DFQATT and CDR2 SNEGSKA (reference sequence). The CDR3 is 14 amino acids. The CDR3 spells CSARDPSGGLEQYF. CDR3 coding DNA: TGCAGTGCTAGAGATCCTAGCGGCGGCCTGGAGCAGTACTTC.

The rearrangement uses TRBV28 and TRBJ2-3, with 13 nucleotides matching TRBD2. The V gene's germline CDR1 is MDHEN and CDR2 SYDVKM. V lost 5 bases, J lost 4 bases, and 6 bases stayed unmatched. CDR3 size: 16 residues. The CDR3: CASSPRTSGRPDTQYF. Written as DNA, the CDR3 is TGTGCCAGCAGTCCCAGGACTAGCGGGAGACCAGATACGCAGTATTTT.

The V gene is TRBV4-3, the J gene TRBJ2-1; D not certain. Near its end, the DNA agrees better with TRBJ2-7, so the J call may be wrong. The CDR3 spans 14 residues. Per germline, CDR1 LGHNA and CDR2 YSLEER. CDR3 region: CASSQAVASNEQYF. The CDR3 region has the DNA TGCGCCAGCAGCCAAGCTGTAGCCAGCAATGAGCAGTACTTC.

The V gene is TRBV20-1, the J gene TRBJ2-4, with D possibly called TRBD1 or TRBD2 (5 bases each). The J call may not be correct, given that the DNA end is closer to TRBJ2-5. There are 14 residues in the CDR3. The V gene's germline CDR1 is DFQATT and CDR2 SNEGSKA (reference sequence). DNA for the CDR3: TGCAGTGCTAGGGCCACCTGGGGGATAAAGACCCAGTACTTC. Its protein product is CSARATWGIKTQYF.

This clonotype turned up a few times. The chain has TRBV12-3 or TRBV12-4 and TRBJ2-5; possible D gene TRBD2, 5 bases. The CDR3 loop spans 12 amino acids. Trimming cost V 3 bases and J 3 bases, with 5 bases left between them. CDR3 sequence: CASSFGEETQYF. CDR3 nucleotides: TGTGCCAGCAGTTTCGGGGAAGAGACCCAGTACTTC.

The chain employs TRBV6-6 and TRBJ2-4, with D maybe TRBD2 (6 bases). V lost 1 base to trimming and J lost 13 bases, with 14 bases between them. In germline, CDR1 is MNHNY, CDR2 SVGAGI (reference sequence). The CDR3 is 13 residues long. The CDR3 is CASSYFTSYEQYF. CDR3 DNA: TGTGCCAGCAGTTACTTTACTAGCTATGAGCAGTACTTC.

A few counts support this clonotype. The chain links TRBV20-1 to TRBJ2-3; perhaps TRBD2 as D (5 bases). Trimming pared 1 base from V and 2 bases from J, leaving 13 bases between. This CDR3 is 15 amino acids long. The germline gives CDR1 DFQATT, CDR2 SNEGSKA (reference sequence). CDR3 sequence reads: CSARGLTRLTDTQYF. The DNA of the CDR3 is TGCAGTGCTAGAGGACTCACTAGGCTCACAGATACGCAGTATTTT.

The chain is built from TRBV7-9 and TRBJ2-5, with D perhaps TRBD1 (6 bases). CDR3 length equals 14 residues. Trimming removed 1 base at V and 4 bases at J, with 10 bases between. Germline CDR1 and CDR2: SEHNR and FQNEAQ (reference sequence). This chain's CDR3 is CASSLEVQGETQYF. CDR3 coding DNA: TGTGCCAGCAGCTTAGAAGTACAGGGAGAGACCCAGTACTTC.

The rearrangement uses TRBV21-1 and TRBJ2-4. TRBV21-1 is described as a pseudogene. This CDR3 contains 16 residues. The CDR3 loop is CASSKQMGLAKNIQYF. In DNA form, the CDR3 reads TGTGCCAGCAGCAAGCAAATGGGACTAGCCAAAAACATTCAGTACTTC.

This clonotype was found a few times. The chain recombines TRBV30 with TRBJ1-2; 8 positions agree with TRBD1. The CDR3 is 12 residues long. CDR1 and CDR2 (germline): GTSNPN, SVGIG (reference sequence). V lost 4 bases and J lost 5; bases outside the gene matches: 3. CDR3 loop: CAWTGQGYGYTF. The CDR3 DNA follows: TGTGCCTGGACTGGACAGGGATATGGCTACACCTTC. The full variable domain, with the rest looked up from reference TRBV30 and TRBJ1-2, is SQTIHQWPATLVQPVGSPLSLECTVEGTSNPNLYWYRQAAGRGLQLLFYSVGIGQISSEVPQNLSASRPQDRQFILSSKKLLLSDSGFYLCAWTGQGYGYTFGSGTRLTVV.

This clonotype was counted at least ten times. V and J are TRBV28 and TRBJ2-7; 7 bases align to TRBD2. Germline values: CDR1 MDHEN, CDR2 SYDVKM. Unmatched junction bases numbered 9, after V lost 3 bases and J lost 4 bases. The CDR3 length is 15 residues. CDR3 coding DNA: TGTGCCAGCAGTTTCCGGGGGAGGGCCGCGTACGAGCAGTACTTC. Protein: CASSFRGRAAYEQYF.

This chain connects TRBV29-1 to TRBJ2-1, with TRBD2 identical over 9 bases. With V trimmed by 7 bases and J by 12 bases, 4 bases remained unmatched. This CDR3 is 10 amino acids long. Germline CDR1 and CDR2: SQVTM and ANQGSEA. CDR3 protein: CSGGTSMQFF. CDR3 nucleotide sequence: TGCAGCGGGGGGACTAGCATGCAGTTCTTC.

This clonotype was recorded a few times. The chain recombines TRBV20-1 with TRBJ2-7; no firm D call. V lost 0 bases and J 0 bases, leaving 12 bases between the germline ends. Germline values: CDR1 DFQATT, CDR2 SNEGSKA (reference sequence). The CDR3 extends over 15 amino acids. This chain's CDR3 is CSARDMRFSSYEQYF. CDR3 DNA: TGCAGTGCTAGAGATATGAGGTTTAGCTCCTACGAGCAGTACTTC.

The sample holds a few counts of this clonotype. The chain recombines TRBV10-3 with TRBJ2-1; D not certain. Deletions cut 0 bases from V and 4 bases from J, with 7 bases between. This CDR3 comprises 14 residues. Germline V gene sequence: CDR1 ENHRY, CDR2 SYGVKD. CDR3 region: CAISESARYNEQFF. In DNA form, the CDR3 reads TGTGCCATCAGTGAGTCGGCGAGGTACAATGAGCAGTTCTTC.

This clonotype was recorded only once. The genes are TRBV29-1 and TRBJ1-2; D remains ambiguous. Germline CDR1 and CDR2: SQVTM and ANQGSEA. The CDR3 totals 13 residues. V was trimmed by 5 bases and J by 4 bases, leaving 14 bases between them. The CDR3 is CSVLQVAGYGYTF. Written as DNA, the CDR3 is TGCAGCGTTCTTCAGGTCGCGGGCTATGGCTACACCTTC.

In nucleotides, the CDR3 is TGTGCCAGCAGCCCCAGGGGGTGGAGGCCGAGCACAGATACGCAGTATTTT. Its protein product is CASSPRGWRPSTDTQYF. J is TRBJ2-3 and V is TRBV7-2, with 7 positions matching TRBD1. The length of the CDR3 is 17 residues. Looked up from germline, CDR1 is SGHTA and CDR2 is FQGNSA. Trimming took 5 bases from V and 0 from J; bases not matched to a gene: 11. The complete variable domain, with remaining parts taken from reference TRBV7-2 and TRBJ2-3, reads GAGVSQSPSNKVTEKGKDVELRCDPISGHTALYWYRQSLGQGLEFLIYFQGNSAPDKSGLPSDRFSAERTGGSVSTLTIQRTQQEDSAVYLCASSPRGWRPSTDTQYFGPGTRLTVL.

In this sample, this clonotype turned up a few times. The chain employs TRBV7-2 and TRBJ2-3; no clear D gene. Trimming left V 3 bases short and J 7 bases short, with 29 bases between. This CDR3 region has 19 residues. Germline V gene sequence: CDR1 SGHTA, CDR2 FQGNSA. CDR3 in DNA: TGTGCCAGCAGCTTCCAACCGTCGGCGTCGTCGTCTTCATTGCATACGCAGTATTTT. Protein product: CASSFQPSASSSSLHTQYF. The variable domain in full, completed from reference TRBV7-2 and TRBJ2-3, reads GAGVSQSPSNKVTEKGKDVELRCDPISGHTALYWYRQSLGQGLEFLIYFQGNSAPDKSGLPSDRFSAERTGGSVSTLTIQRTQQEDSAVYLCASSFQPSASSSSLHTQYFGPGTRLTVL.

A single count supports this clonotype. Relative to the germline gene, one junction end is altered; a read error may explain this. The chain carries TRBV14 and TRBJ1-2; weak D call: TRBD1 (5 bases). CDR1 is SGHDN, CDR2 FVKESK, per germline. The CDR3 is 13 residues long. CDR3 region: CASSPQANYGHTF. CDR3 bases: TGTGCCAGCAGCCCACAGGCTAACTATGGCCACACCTTC. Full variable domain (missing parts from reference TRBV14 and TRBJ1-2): EAGVTQFPSHSVIEKGQTVTLRCDPISGHDNLYWYRRVMGKEIKFLLHFVKESKQDESGMPNNRFLAERTGGTYSTLKVQPAELEDSGVYFCASSPQANYGHTFGSGTRLTVV.

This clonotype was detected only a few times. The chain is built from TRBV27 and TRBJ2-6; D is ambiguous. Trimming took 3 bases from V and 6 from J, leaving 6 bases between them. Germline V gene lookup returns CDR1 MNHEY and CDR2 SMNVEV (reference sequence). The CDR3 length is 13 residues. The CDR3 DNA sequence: TGTGCCAGCAGTTTGGTTAAGGCCAACGTCCTGACTTTC. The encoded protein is CASSLVKANVLTF.

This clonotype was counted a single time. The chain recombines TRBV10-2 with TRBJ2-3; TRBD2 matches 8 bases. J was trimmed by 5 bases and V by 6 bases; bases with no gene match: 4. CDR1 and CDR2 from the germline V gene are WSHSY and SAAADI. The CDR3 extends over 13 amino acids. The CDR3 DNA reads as TGCGCCAGCAGCGGGGGGGCGGAAGATACGCAGTATTTT. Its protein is CASSGGAEDTQYF.

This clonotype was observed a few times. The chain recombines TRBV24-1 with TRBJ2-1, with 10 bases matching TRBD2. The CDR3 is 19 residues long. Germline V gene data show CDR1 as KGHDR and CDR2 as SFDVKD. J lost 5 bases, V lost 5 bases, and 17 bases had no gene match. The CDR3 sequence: CATSVGQSRQGLANNEQFF. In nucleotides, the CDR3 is TGTGCCACCAGTGTGGGACAGTCGCGCCAGGGACTAGCGAACAATGAGCAGTTCTTC.

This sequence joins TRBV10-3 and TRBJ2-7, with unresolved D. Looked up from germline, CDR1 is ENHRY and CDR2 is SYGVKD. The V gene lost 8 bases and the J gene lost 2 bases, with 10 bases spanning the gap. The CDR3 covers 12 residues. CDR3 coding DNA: TGTGCCATCCCAGACACAGCCTACGAGCAGTACTTC. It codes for CAIPDTAYEQYF.

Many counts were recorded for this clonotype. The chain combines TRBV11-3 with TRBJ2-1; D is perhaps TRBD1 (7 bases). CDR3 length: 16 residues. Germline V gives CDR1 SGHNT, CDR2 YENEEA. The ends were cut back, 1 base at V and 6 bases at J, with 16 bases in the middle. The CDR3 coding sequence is TGTGCCAGCAGCTTAGGGGGGGCAGGGGGGATCAATGAGCAGTTCTTC. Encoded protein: CASSLGGAGGINEQFF.

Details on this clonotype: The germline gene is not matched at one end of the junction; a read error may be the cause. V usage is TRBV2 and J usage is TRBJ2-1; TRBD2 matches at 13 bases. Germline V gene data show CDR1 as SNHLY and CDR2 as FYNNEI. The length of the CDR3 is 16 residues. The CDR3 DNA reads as TGTGTCAGCAGTGGAGGGGGACTAGCGGGATACAATGAGCAGTTCTTC. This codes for CVSSGGGLAGYNEQFF.